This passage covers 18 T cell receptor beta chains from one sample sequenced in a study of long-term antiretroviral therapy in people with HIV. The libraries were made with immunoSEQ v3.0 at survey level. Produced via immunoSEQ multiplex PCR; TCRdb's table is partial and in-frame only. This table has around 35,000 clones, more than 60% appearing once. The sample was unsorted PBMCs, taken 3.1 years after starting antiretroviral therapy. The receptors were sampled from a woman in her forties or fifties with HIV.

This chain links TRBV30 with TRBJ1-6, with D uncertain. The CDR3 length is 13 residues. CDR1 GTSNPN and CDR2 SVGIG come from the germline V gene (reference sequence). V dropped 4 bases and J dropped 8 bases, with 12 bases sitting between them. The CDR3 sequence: CAWNLGLHSPLHF. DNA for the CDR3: TGTGCCTGGAATTTGGGTCTTCATTCACCCCTCCACTTT.

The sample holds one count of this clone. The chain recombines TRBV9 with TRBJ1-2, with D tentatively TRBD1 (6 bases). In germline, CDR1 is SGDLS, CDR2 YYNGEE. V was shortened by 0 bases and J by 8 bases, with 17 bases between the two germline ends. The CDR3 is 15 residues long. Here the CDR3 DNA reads TGTGCCAGCAGCGTAGCTGGGGGGGCGCGGGAAGGCTACACCTTC. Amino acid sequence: CASSVAGGAREGYTF.

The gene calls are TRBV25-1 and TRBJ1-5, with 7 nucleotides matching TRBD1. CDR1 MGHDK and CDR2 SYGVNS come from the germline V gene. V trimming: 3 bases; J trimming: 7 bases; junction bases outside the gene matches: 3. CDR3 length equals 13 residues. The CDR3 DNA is TGTGCCAGCAGTGACTTGACAGGGCAGCCCCAGCATTTT. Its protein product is CASSDLTGQPQHF.

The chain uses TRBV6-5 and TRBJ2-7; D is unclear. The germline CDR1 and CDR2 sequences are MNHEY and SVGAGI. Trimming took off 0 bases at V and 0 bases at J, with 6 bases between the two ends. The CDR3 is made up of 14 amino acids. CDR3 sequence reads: CASSYSLVSYEQYF. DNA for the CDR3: TGTGCCAGCAGTTACTCCCTCGTCTCCTACGAGCAGTACTTC.

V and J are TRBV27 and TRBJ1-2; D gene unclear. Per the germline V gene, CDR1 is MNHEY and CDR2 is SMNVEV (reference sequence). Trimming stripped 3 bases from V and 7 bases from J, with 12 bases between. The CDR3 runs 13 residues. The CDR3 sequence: CASSFGVGGGYTF. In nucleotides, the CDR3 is TGTGCCAGCAGTTTCGGGGTTGGTGGTGGCTACACCTTC.

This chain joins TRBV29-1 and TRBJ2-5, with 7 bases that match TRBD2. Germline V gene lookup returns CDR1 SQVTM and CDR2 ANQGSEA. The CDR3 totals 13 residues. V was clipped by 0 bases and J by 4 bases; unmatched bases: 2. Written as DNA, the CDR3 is TGCAGCGTTGAAGAAGGGAGGGGAGAGACCCAGTACTTC. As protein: CSVEEGRGETQYF.

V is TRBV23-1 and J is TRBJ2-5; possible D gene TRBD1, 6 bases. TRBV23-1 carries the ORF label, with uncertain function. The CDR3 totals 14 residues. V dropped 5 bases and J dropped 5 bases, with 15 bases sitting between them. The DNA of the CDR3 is TGCGCCAGCAGTTTAGGCAGGGGTGATGAGACCCAGTACTTC. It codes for CASSLGRGDETQYF.

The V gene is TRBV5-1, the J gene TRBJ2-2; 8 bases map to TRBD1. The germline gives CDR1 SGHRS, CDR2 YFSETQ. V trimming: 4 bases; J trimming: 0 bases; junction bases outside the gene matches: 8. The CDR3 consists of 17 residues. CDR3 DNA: TGCGCCAGCAGCCCCCAACCGGGACAGGCGAACACCGGGGAGCTGTTTTTT. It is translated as CASSPQPGQANTGELFF.

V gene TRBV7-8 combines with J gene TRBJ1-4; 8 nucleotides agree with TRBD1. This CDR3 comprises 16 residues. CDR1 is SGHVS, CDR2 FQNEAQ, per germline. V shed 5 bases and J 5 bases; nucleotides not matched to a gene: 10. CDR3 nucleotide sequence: TGTGCCAGCAGCGCCGCAGGGACAGGCCTAAATGAAAAACTGTTTTTT. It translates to CASSAAGTGLNEKLFF. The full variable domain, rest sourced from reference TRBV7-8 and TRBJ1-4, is GAGVSQSPRYKVAKRGQDVALRCDPISGHVSLFWYQQALGQGPEFLTYFQNEAQLDKSGLPSDRFFAERPEGSVSTLKIQRTQQEDSAVYLCASSAAGTGLNEKLFFGSGTQLSVL.

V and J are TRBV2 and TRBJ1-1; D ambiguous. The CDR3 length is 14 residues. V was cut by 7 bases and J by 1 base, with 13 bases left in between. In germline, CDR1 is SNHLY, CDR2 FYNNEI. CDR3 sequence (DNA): TGTGCCAGCACCCACTCGACCGCGAACACTGAAGCTTTCTTT. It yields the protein CASTHSTANTEAFF. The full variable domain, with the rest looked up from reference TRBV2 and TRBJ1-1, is EPEVTQTPSHQVTQMGQEVILRCVPISNHLYFYWYRQILGQKVEFLVSFYNNEISEKSEIFDDQFSVERPDGSNFTLKIRSTKLEDSAMYFCASTHSTANTEAFFGQGTRLTVV.

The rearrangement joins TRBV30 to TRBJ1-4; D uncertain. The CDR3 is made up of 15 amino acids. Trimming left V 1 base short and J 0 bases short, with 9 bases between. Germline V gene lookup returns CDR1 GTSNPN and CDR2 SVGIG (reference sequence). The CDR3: CAWSAGRATNEKLFF. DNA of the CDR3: TGTGCCTGGAGTGCCGGTCGTGCAACTAATGAAAAACTGTTTTTT.

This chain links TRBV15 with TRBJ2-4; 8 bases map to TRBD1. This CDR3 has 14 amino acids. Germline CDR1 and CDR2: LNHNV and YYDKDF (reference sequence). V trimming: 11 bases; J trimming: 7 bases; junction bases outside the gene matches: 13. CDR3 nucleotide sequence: TGTGCCTCACAACCAGGGGGCGCCGGGAACATTCAGTACTTC. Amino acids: CASQPGGAGNIQYF. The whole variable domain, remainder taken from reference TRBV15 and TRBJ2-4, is DAMVIQNPRYQVTQFGKPVTLSCSQTLNHNVMYWYQQKSSQAPKLLFHYYDKDFNNEADTPDNFQSRRPNTSFCFLDIRSPGLGDTAMYLCASQPGGAGNIQYFGAGTRLSVL.

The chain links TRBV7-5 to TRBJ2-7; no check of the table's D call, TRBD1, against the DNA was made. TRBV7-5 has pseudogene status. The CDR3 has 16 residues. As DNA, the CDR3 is TGTGTCAGAAGCTTAGCCCACAGGTTCCCATCCTACGAGCAGTACGTC. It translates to CVRSLAHRFPSYEQYV.

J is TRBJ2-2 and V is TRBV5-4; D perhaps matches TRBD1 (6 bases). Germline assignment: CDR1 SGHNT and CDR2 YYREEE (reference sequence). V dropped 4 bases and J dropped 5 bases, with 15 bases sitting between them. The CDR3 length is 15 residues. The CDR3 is CASSPDLTGTGELFF. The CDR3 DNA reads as TGTGCCAGCAGCCCTGACCTAACAGGGACCGGGGAGCTGTTTTTT.

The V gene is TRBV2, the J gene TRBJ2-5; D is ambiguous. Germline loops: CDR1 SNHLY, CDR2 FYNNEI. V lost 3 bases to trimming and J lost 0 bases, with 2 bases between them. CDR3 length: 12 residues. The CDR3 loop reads CASSDNQETQYF. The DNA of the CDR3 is TGTGCCAGCAGTGACAACCAAGAGACCCAGTACTTC.

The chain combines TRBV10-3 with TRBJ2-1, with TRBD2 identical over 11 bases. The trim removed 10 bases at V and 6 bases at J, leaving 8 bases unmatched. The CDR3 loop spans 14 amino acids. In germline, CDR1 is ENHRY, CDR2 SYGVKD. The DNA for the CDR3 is TGTGCCAGCCTACGTAGCGGGGGGGGCAATGAGCAGTTCTTC. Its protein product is CASLRSGGGNEQFF.

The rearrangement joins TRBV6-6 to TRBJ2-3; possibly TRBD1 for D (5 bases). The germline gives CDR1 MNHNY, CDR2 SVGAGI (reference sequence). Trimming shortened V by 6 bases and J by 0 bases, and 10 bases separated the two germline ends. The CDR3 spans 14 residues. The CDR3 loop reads CASRSGASTDTQYF. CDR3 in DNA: TGTGCCAGCAGATCTGGGGCTAGCACAGATACGCAGTATTTT.

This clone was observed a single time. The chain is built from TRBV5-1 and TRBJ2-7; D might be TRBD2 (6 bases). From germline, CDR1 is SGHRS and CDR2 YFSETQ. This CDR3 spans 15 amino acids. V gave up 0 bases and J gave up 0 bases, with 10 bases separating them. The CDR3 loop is CASSLGLAYSYEQYF. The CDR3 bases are TGCGCCAGCAGCTTGGGGCTAGCGTACTCCTACGAGCAGTACTTC.